This entry lists 5 T cell receptor beta chains sequenced from one sample in a study of metastatic and nonmetastatic thyroid tumors. TCRdb used MiXCR to call clones anew from the PCR reads. The table records almost 85,000 clones, 9.5% to 15% of them present only once. Every patient underwent thyroid surgery untreated. The specimen was tumor tissue. The receptors were sampled from a female donor with papillary thyroid cancer or a benign thyroid nodule (not recorded which). Some clones in this sample may be carry-over from other donors' samples.

This clone has at least ten counts. A read error may produce the germline difference seen at one junction end. This sequence joins TRBV30 and TRBJ2-7, with TRBD1 matching over 7 bases. The germline V gene encodes CDR1 GTSNPN and CDR2 SVGIG (reference sequence). There are 14 residues in the CDR3. CDR3 sequence (DNA): TGTGCCTGGAGGGGGGACAGTCTATCACATTCGTCCGTCTTC. Translation gives CAWRGDSLSHSSVF.

In this sample, this clone turned up many times. The chain is built from TRBV5-5 and TRBJ1-5; D is ambiguous. The CDR3 is made up of 15 amino acids. V was pared by 0 bases and J by 0 bases, with 7 bases between. Germline CDR1 SGHKS, CDR2 YYEKEE (reference sequence). The CDR3 DNA reads as TGTGCCAGCAGCTTGGACCCCCATAGCAATCAGCCCCAGCATTTT. It codes for CASSLDPHSNQPQHF.

This clone turned up a few times. This clone may be a read error of a much larger clone one base away. This sequence joins TRBV6-2 or TRBV6-3 and TRBJ2-2; D may be TRBD2 (5 bases). Germline CDR1 MNHEY, CDR2 SVGEGT. The CDR3 sequence is 17 residues long. Between the trimmed V and J ends, which lost 2 bases and 8 bases, there was a span of 21 bases. CDR3 protein: CASSYAVAWVIWGELFF. DNA of the CDR3: TGTGCCAGCAGTTACGCTGTAGCGTGGGTAATTTGGGGGGAGCTGTTTTTT.

This clone has a handful of counts. V and J are TRBV19 and TRBJ2-1, with 10 bases matching TRBD2. Looked up from germline, CDR1 is LNHDA and CDR2 is SQIVND (reference sequence). Unmatched junction bases numbered 4, after V lost 9 bases and J lost 5 bases. The CDR3 has 13 residues. CDR3 protein: CASRLAGHNEQFF. The CDR3 coding sequence is TGTGCCAGCAGACTAGCGGGCCACAATGAGCAGTTCTTC.

In this sample, this clone turned up a few times. A read error may be the cause here, since a much bigger clone is one base away. The same CDR3 arises from other DNA sequences in this sample as well. V gene TRBV15 combines with J gene TRBJ1-3, with 7 nucleotides matching TRBD1. CDR1 and CDR2 (germline): LNHNV, YYDKDF (reference sequence). The V and J ends lost 5 bases and 4 bases, in that order; junction bases with no gene match: 11. The CDR3 sequence is 16 residues long. CDR3 protein: CATSGAWTGAGNTIYF. CDR3 nucleotide sequence: TGTGCCACCAGCGGGGCTTGGACAGGTGCCGGAAACACCATATATTTT.